Shown below are 17 T cell receptor beta chains from a single sample sequenced in a study of siplizumab effects on memory and regulatory T cells. The data were produced by immunoSEQ multiplex PCR, yet TCRdb's version contains in-frame clones alone and is incomplete. The sample carries tens of thousands of clones, around nine tenths recorded once. The sample consisted of Tregs sorted from blood. The receptors derive from a human donor in good health.

This clone is a singleton in its sample. The chain couples TRBV7-2 to TRBJ1-1, with D possibly being TRBD1 (5 bases). The CDR3 length is 15 residues. The germline V and J ends were trimmed by 1 base and 1 base, with 10 bases remaining between them. The germline CDR1 and CDR2 sequences are SGHTA and FQGNSA. For the CDR3, the DNA is TGTGCCAGCAGCTTAGGTAGGACAACGAACACTGAAGCTTTCTTT. This encodes CASSLGRTTNTEAFF.

Here the CDR3 DNA reads TGTGCCAGCAGCCAAAGTCAGGGGCAGGGGTCGATTCAAGCTTTCTTT. This gives the protein CASSQSQGQGSIQAFF. The genes are TRBV4-2 and TRBJ1-1; possible D gene TRBD1, 6 bases. This CDR3 is 16 amino acids long. Germline CDR1 reads LGHNA; CDR2 reads YNFKEQ. Trimming left V 2 bases short and J 9 bases short, with 22 bases between.

This clone has just one count. The chain is built from TRBV19 and TRBJ1-4, with 7 bases aligning to TRBD1. V shed 6 bases, J shed 5 bases, and the junction held 9 bases outside the gene matches. Per the germline V gene, CDR1 is LNHDA and CDR2 is SQIVND (reference sequence). The CDR3 extends over 15 amino acids. The CDR3 protein is CASRPPDRRNEKLFF. The CDR3 region has the DNA TGTGCCAGTAGACCCCCGGACAGGAGAAATGAAAAACTGTTTTTT.

For the CDR3, the DNA is TGCGCCAGCACCGGACAGGCTGGCTATGGCTACACCTTC. Protein sequence: CASTGQAGYGYTF. The genes are TRBV5-1 and TRBJ1-2, with 7 bases fitting TRBD1. CDR1 is SGHRS, CDR2 YFSETQ, per germline. The CDR3 extends over 13 amino acids. The V segment lost 6 bases and the J segment 4 bases; nucleotides outside the gene matches: 6.

The V and J genes are TRBV19 and TRBJ1-1, with D tentatively TRBD1 (5 bases). The germline V and J ends were trimmed by 6 bases and 1 base, with 9 bases remaining between them. The CDR3 runs to 13 residues. The germline gives CDR1 LNHDA, CDR2 SQIVND (reference sequence). The CDR3 DNA follows: TGTGCCAGTAGGGGACCGTCGAACACTGAAGCTTTCTTT. This gives the protein CASRGPSNTEAFF.

The chain combines TRBV7-2 with TRBJ2-1; the D is unclear. The CDR3 consists of 14 residues. CDR1 is SGHTA and CDR2 is FQGNSA in the germline V gene. The V end lost 1 base, the J end lost 0 bases, and 4 bases lay between the germline ends. CDR3 loop: CASSLGSSYNEQFF. The CDR3, as DNA: TGTGCCAGCAGCTTAGGGTCCTCCTACAATGAGCAGTTCTTC.

This sequence joins TRBV5-3 and TRBJ2-7, with 7 bases lining up with TRBD1. TRBV5-3 is noted as an ORF with a role that remains uncertain. The CDR3 has 15 amino acids. V was pared by 8 bases and J by 6 bases, with 17 bases of the junction left unmatched. CDR3 nucleotides: TGTGCCAGCAGCCAAGATTGGTACAGGGGCGGCGAGCAGTACTTC. It codes for CASSQDWYRGGEQYF.

The chain combines TRBV15 with TRBJ2-3; TRBD1 matches at 7 bases. CDR1 is LNHNV and CDR2 is YYDKDF in the germline V gene (reference sequence). CDR3 length: 15 residues. V shed 3 bases and J 0 bases; nucleotides not matched to a gene: 3. The CDR3 bases are TGTGCCACCAGCAGGTACAGGGGCAGCACAGATACGCAGTATTTT. This encodes CATSRYRGSTDTQYF.

Here the CDR3 DNA reads TGTGCCATCAGTGAATTTGAGCGGACCTCCTACGAGCAGTACTTC. Its translation is CAISEFERTSYEQYF. The chain uses TRBV10-3 and TRBJ2-7; D is possibly TRBD2 (5 bases). The CDR3 is made up of 15 amino acids. CDR1 is ENHRY and CDR2 is SYGVKD in the germline V gene. Trimming left V 3 bases short and J 0 bases short, with 12 bases between.

This chain connects TRBV7-6 to TRBJ2-1; no clear D. The V end was cut by 5 bases, the J end by 4 bases, with 3 bases between. Per the germline V gene, CDR1 is SGHVS and CDR2 is FNYEAQ. The CDR3 has 11 amino acids. CDR3 coding DNA: TGTGCCAGCAGCCATTACAATGAGCAGTTCTTC. Translating it yields CASSHYNEQFF.

The chain links TRBV19 to TRBJ2-5; no firm D call. The V end was cut by 3 bases, the J end by 5 bases, with 10 bases between. Germline V gives CDR1 LNHDA, CDR2 SQIVND (reference sequence). The CDR3 length is 13 residues. CDR3 protein: CASSIPPFETQYF. As DNA, the CDR3 is TGTGCCAGTAGTATTCCCCCGTTCGAGACCCAGTACTTC.

The chain uses TRBV29-1 and TRBJ2-1; D is uncertain. Trimming shortened V by 6 bases and J by 4 bases, and 10 bases separated the two germline ends. This CDR3 has 12 amino acids. Germline loops: CDR1 SQVTM, CDR2 ANQGSEA. CDR3 DNA sequence: TGCAGCGTGACCAAGGGATACAATGAGCAGTTCTTC. It translates to CSVTKGYNEQFF.

CDR3 coding DNA: TGTGCCAGCGCCAGGGAGATGGCAACTAATGAAAAACTGTTTTTT. It yields the protein CASAREMATNEKLFF. This sequence joins TRBV27 and TRBJ1-4; D may be TRBD1 (5 bases). Germline V gene sequence: CDR1 MNHEY, CDR2 SMNVEV (reference sequence). The CDR3 has 15 residues. Trimming left V 8 bases short and J 0 bases short, with 13 bases between. The entire variable domain, with the rest obtained from reference TRBV27 and TRBJ1-4, is as follows: EAQVTQNPRYLITVTGKKLTVTCSQNMNHEYMSWYRQDPGLGLRQIYYSMNVEVTDKGDVPEGYKVSRKEKRNFPLILESPSPNQTSLYFCASAREMATNEKLFFGSGTQLSVL.

This chain connects TRBV5-1 to TRBJ2-3, with 11 bases lining up with TRBD2. Germline V lookup: CDR1 SGHRS, CDR2 YFSETQ. The CDR3 is made up of 16 amino acids. The J segment lost 4 bases and the V segment lost 0 bases, leaving 4 bases of the junction unmatched. CDR3 nucleotide sequence: TGCGCCAGCAGCTTGGTGGTAGCGGGAGGGTCAGATACGCAGTATTTT. This encodes CASSLVVAGGSDTQYF.

The genes are TRBV18 and TRBJ2-3, with 9 bases aligning to TRBD1. Germline CDR1 KGHSH, CDR2 LQKENI. The J segment lost 3 bases and the V segment lost 3 bases, leaving 4 bases of the junction unmatched. The CDR3 loop spans 15 amino acids. The CDR3 DNA reads TGTGCCAGCTCACCGGGACAGGGTAGGACAGATACGCAGTATTTT. Amino acid sequence: CASSPGQGRTDTQYF.

In its sample, this clone was seen once. The chain has TRBV29-1 and TRBJ2-1; D tentatively fits TRBD1 or TRBD2 (5 bases each). The germline V gene has CDR1 SQVTM and CDR2 ANQGSEA. This CDR3 is 11 amino acids long. V was cut by 6 bases and J by 7 bases, with 10 bases left in between. The chain's CDR3 is CSVWDGNEQFF. The CDR3 nucleotides are TGCAGCGTGTGGGACGGGAATGAGCAGTTCTTC.

Worth noting for this clone: Within the sample, other DNA sequences also encode this same CDR3. This chain links TRBV18 with TRBJ1-5; D ambiguous. V shed 3 bases and J shed 2 bases, with 2 bases lying between them. The CDR3 length is 12 residues. CDR1 is KGHSH, CDR2 LQKENI, per germline. In DNA form, the CDR3 reads TGTGCCAGCTCACCTGGCAATCAGCCCCAGCATTTT. Translation: CASSPGNQPQHF.